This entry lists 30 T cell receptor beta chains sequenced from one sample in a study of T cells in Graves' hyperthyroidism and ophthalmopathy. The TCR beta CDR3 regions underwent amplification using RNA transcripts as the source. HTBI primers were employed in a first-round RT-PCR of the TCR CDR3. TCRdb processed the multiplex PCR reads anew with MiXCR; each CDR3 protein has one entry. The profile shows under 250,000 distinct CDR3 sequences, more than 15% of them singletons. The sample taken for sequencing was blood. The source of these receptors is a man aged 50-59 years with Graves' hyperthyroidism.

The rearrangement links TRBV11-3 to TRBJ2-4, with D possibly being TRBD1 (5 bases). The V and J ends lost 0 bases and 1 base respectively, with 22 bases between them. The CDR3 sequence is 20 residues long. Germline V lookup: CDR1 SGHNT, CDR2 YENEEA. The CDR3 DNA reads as TGTGCCAGCAGCTTAGAAGGTTGGCAGACCCCAAAGGGGGCCAAAAACATTCAGTACTTC. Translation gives CASSLEGWQTPKGAKNIQYF. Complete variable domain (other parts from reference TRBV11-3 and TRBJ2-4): EAGVVQSPRYKIIEKKQPVAFWCNPISGHNTLYWYLQNLGQGPELLIRYENEEAVDDSQLPKDRFSAERLKGVDSTLKIQPAELGDSAVYLCASSLEGWQTPKGAKNIQYFGAGTRLSVL.

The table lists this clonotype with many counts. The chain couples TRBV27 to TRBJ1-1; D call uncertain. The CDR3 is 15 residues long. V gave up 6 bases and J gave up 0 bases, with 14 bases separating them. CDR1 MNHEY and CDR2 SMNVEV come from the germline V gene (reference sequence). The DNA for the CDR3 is TGTGCCAGCAGCCCTAGGGCCTTCTTGAACACTGAAGCTTTCTTT. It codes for CASSPRAFLNTEAFF.

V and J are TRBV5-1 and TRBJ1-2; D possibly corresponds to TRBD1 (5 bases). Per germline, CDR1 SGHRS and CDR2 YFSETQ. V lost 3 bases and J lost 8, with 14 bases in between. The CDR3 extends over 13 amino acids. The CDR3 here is CASSSGTPEGYTF. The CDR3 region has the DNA TGCGCCAGCAGCTCCGGGACCCCAGAGGGCTACACCTTC.

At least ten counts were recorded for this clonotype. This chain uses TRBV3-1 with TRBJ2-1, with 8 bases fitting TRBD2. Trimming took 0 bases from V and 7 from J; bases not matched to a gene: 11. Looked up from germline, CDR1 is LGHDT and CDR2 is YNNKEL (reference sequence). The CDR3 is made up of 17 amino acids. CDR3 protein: CASSQEIYGRAGNEQFF. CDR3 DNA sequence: TGTGCCAGCAGCCAAGAGATCTACGGGAGGGCGGGAAATGAGCAGTTCTTC.

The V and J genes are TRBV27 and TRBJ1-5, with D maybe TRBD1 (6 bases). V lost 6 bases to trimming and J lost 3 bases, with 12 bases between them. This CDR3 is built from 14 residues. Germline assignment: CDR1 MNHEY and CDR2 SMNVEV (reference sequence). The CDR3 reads CASRDTGINQPQHF. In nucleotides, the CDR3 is TGTGCCAGCAGGGATACAGGGATCAATCAGCCCCAGCATTTT.

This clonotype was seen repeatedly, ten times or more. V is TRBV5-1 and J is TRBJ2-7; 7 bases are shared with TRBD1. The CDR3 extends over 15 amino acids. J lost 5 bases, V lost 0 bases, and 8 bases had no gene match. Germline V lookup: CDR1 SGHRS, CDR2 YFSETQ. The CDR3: CASSLAKGAWNEQYF. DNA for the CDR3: TGCGCCAGCAGCTTGGCCAAGGGGGCGTGGAACGAGCAGTACTTC.

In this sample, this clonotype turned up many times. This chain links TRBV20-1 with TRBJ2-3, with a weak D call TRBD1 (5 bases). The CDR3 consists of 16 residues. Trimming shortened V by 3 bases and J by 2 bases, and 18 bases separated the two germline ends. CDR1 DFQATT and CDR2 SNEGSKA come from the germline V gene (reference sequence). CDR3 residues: CSASHRTRTHTDTQYF. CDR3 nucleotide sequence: TGCAGTGCTAGCCACCGGACACGAACGCACACAGATACGCAGTATTTT.

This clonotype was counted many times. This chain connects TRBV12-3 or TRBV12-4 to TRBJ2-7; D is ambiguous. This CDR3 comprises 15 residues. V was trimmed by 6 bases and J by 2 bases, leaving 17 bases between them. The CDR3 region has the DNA TGTGCCAGCAGCAGGAAAACAGCGAGAACCTACGAGCAGTACTTC. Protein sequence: CASSRKTARTYEQYF.

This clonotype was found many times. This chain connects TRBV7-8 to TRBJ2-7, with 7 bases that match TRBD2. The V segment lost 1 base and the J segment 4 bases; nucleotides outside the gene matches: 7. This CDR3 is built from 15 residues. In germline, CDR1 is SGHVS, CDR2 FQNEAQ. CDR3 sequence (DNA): TGTGCCAGCAGCTTAGTTCCTAGCGGAGCTTACGAGCAGTACTTC. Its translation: CASSLVPSGAYEQYF.

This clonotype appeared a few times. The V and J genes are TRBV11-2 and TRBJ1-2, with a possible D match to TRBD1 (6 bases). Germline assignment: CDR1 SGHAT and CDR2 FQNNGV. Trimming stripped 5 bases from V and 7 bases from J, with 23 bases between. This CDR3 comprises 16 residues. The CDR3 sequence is CASSPMPQQGLGGYTF. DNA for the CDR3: TGTGCCAGCAGCCCTATGCCCCAACAGGGATTGGGTGGCTACACCTTC.

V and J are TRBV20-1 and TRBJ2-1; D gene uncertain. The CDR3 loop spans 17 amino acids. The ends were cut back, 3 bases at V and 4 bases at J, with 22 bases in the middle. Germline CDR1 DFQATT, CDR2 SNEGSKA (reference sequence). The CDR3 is CSASTRAQVGKYNEQFF. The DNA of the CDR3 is TGCAGTGCTAGTACCCGGGCCCAAGTTGGGAAGTACAATGAGCAGTTCTTC.

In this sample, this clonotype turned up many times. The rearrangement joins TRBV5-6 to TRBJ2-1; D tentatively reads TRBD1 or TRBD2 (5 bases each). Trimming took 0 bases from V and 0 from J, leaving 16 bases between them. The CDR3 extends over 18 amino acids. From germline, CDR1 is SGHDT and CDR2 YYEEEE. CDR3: CASSLGPPAGSSYNEQFF. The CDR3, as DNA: TGTGCCAGCAGCTTGGGGCCCCCCGCAGGGAGCTCCTACAATGAGCAGTTCTTC.

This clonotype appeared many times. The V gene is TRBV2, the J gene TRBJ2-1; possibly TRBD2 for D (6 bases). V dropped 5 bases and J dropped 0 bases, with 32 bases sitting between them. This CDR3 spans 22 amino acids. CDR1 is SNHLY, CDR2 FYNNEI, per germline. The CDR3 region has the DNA TGTGCCAGCAGTCGTCCCTCTGGACTAAAACCTAATAAGAGGAGCTCCTACAATGAGCAGTTCTTC. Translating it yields CASSRPSGLKPNKRSSYNEQFF.

As DNA, the CDR3 is TGCGCCACCTCGCCCGGTACGCTTGGAAACACCATATATTTT. Translated: CATSPGTLGNTIYF. The gene calls are TRBV5-1 and TRBJ1-3, with D uncertain. Germline CDR1 SGHRS, CDR2 YFSETQ. The CDR3 totals 14 residues. Trimming removed 9 bases at V and 3 bases at J, with 16 bases between.

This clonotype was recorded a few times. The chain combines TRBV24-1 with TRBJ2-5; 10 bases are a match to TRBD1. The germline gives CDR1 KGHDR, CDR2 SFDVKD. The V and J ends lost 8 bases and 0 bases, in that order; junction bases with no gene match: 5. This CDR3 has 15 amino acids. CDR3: CATNPGTGDQETQYF. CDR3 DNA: TGTGCCACCAACCCCGGGACAGGGGACCAAGAGACCCAGTACTTC.

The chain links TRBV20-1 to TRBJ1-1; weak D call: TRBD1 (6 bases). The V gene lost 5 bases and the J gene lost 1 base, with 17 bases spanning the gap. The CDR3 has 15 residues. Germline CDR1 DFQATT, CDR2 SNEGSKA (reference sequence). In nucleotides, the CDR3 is TGCAGTGCTGGCGAGACAGGAAGTCCGAACACTGAAGCTTTCTTT. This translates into CSAGETGSPNTEAFF.

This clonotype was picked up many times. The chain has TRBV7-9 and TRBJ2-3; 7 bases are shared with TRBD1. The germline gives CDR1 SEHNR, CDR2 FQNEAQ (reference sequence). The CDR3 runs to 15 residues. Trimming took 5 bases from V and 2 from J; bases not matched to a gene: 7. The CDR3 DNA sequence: TGTGCCAGCAGCACCCGGGACAGATACACAGATACGCAGTATTTT. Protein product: CASSTRDRYTDTQYF.

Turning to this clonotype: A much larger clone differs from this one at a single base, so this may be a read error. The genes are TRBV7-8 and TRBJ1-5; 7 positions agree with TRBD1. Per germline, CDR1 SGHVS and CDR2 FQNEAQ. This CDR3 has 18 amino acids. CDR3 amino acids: CTSSLNGFRQGVSQPQHF. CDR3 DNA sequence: TGTACCAGCAGCTTAAATGGTTTTCGGCAGGGGGTTAGTCAGCCCCAGCATTTT. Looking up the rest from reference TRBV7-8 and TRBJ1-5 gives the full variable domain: GAGVSQSPRYKVAKRGQDVALRCDPISGHVSLFWYQQALGQGPEFLTYFQNEAQLDKSGLPSDRFFAERPEGSVSTLKIQRTQQEDSAVYLCTSSLNGFRQGVSQPQHFGDGTRLSIL.

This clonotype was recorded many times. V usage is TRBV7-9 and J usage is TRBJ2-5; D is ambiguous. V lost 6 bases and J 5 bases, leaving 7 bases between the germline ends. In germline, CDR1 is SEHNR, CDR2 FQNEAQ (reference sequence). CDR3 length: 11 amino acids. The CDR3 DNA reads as TGTGCCAGCAGGCCCATGGAGACCCAGTACTTC. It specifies CASRPMETQYF.

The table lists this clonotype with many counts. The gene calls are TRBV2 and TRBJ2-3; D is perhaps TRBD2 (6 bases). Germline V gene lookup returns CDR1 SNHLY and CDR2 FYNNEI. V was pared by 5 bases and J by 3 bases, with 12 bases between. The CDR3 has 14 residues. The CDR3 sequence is CASSRDFGTDTQYF. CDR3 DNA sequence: TGTGCCAGCAGTCGGGACTTCGGGACAGATACGCAGTATTTT.

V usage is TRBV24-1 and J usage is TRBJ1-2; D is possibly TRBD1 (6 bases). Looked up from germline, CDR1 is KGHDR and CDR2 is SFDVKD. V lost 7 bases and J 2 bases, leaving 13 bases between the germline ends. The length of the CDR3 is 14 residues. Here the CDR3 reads CATSGGLLNYGYTF. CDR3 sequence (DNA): TGTGCCACCAGCGGGGGGCTCTTGAACTATGGCTACACCTTC.

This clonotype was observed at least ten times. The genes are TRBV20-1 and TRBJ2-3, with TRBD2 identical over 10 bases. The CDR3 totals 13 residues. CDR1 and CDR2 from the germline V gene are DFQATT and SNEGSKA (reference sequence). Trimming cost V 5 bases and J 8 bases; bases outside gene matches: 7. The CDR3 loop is CSALAGESGTQYF. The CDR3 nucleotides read TGCAGTGCTCTAGCGGGAGAGTCGGGTACGCAGTATTTT.

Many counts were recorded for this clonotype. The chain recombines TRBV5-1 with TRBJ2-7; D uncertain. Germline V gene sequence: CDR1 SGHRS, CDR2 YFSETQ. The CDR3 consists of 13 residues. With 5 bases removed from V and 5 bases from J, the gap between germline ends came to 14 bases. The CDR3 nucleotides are TGCGCCAGCAGACCAACTGGTCGAAACGAGCAGTACTTC. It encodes CASRPTGRNEQYF.

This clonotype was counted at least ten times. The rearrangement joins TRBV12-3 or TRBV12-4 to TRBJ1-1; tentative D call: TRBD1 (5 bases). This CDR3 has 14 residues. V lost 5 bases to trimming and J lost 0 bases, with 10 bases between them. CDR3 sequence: CASSPGRVNTEAFF. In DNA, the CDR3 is TGTGCCAGCAGTCCGGGACGGGTGAACACTGAAGCTTTCTTT.

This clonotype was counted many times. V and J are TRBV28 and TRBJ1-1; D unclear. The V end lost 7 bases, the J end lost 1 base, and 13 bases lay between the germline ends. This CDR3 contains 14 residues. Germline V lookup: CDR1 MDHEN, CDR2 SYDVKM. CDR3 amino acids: CASTSGEWNTEAFF. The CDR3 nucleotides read TGTGCCAGCACCTCGGGCGAGTGGAACACTGAAGCTTTCTTT.

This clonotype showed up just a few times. The CDR3 nucleotides read TGCGCCAGCAGCCAAGGGACAGGGGGACAGCCCCAGCATTTT. It is translated as CASSQGTGGQPQHF. This rearrangement joins TRBV4-1 to TRBJ1-5; TRBD1 agrees at 10 bases. CDR3 length: 14 residues. CDR1 and CDR2 from the germline V gene are MGHRA and YSYEKL. Trimming cost V 1 base and J 7 bases; bases outside gene matches: 1.

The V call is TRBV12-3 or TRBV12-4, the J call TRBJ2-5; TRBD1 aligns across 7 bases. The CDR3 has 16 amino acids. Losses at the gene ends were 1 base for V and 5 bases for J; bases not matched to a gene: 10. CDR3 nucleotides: TGTGCCAGCAGTTTAGAGACAGGGATGGAAATTGAGACCCAGTACTTC. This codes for CASSLETGMEIETQYF.

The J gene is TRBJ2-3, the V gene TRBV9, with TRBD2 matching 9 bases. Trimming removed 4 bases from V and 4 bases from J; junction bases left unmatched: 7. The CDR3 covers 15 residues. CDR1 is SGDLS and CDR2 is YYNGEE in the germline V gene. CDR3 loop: CASSHSGRISDTQYF. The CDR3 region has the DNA TGTGCCAGCAGCCATAGCGGGAGAATCTCAGATACGCAGTATTTT.

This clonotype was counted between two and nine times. CDR3 loop: CASSLTSSGSADTQYF. CDR3 nucleotides: TGTGCCAGCAGCTTAACGTCTAGCGGGAGCGCAGATACGCAGTATTTT. The rearrangement joins TRBV7-3 to TRBJ2-3; 10 nucleotides agree with TRBD2. Looked up from germline, CDR1 is SGHTA and CDR2 is FQGTGA. The CDR3 runs to 16 residues. Trimming cost V 0 bases and J 4 bases; bases outside gene matches: 4.

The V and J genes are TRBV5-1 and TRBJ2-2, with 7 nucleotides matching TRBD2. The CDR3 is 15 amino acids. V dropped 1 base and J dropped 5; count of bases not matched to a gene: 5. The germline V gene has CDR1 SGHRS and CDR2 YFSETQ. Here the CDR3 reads CASSLISGKTGELFF. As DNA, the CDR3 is TGCGCCAGCAGCTTGATAAGCGGGAAGACCGGGGAGCTGTTTTTT.